This TCR beta chain is drawn from a study of T cells in localized non-small cell lung cancer. Points from the study as a whole: Adjacent lung tissue had a median roughly 55 of the top 100 clones found in the tumor. Heterogeneity stays possible, as sequencing covered only one tumor region. Highest T cell clonality was seen in uninvolved adjacent lung, surpassing that measured in tumor.

Profiled with immunoSEQ multiplex PCR; TCRdb holds only in-frame clones, not every one. The top ten clones hold approximately 5.2% of a sample with tens of thousands of clones, around 86% of them seen once. The CDR3 has 15 amino acids. Germline trimming cut 0 bases from V and 6 bases from J; bases unmatched to any gene: 4. Germline assignment: CDR1 ENHRY and CDR2 SYGVKD. This clone ranks as medium-sized. What it binds is not known. The receptor was isolated from a woman aged 35-75 years with stage I lung adenocarcinoma. Source: peripheral blood, taken before any cancer treatment. This sequence joins TRBV10-3 and TRBJ2-2; 7 bases agree with TRBD1. CDR3 nucleotide sequence: TGTGCCATCAGTGAGTCGGGGACAGATGCCGGGGAGCTGTTTTTT. This codes for CAISESGTDAGELFF.